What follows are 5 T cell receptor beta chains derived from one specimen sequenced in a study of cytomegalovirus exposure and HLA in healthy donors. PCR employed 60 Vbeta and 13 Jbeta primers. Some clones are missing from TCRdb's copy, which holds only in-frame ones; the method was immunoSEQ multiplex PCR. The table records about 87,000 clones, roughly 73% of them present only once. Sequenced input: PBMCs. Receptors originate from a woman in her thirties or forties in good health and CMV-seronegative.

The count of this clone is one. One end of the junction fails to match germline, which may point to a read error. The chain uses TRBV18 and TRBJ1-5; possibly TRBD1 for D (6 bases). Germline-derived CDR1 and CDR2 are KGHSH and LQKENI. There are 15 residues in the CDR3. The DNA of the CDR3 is TGTGCCAGCTCACGACGGACAGTTACGGATCAGCCCCAGAATTTT. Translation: CASSRRTVTDQPQNF.

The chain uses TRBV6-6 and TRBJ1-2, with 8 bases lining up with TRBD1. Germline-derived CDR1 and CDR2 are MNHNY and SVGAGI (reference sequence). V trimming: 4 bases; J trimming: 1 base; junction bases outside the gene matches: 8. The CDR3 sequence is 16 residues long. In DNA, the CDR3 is TGTGCCAGCAGTTTGGCGGGACAGGCACTTAACTATGGCTACACCTTC. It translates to CASSLAGQALNYGYTF.

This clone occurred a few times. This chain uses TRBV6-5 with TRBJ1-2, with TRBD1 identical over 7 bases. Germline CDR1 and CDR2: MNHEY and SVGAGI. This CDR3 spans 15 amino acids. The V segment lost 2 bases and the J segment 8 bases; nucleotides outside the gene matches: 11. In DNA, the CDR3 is TGTGCCAGCAGTTACAGCTCCAGGACAGGTGGCGGCTACACCTTC. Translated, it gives CASSYSSRTGGGYTF.

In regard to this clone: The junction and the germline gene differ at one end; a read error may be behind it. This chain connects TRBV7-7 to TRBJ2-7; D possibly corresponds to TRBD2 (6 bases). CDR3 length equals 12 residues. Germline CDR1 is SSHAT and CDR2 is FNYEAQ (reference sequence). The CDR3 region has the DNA TGTGCTAGCAGCTTGGCAGGAGGGGAGCAGTACTTC. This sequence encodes CASSLAGGEQYF.

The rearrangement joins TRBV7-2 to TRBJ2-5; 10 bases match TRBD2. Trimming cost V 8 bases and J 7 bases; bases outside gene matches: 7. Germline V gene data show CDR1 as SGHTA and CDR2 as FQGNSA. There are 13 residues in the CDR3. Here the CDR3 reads CASVAGGRGTQYF. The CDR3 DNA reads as TGTGCCAGCGTAGCGGGGGGTCGGGGGACCCAGTACTTC.